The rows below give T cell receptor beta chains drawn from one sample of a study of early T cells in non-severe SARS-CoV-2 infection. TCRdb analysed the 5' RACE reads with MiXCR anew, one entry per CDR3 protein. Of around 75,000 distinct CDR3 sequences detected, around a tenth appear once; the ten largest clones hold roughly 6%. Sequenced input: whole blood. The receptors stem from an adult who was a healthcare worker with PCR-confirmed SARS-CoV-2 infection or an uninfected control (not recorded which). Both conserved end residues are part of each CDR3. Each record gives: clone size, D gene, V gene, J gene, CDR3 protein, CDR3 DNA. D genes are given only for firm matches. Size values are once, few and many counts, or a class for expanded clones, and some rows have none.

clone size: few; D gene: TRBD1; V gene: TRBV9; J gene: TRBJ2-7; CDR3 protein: CASSPGQVPYEQYF; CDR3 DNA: TGTGCCAGCAGCCCCGGACAGGTCCCCTACGAGCAGTACTTC
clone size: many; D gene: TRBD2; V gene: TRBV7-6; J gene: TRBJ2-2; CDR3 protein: CASSSQTSGITGELFF; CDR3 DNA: TGTGCCAGCAGCTCCCAGACTAGCGGGATAACCGGGGAGCTGTTTTTT
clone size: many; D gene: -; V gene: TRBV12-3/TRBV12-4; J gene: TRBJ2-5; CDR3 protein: CASSWGWGETQYF; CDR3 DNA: TGTGCCAGCAGTTGGGGCTGGGGGGAGACCCAGTACTTC
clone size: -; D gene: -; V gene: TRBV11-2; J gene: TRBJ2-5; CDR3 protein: CASSFSPQGETQYF; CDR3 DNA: TGTGCCAGCAGCTTCTCCCCTCAGGGGGAGACCCAGTACTTC
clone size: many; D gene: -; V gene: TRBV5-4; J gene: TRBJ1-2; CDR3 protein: CASSLQGTYGYTF; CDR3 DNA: TGTGCCAGCAGCTTGCAGGGGACGTATGGCTACACCTTC
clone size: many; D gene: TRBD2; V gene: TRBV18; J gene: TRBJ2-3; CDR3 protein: CASSPRTSGTDTQYF; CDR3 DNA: TGTGCCAGCTCACCCAGGACTAGCGGCACAGATACGCAGTATTTT
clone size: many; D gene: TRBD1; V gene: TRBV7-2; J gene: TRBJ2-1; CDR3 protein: CASSLLRTGLRNEQFF; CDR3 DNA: TGTGCCAGCAGCCTACTCCGGACAGGTCTTCGAAATGAGCAGTTCTTC
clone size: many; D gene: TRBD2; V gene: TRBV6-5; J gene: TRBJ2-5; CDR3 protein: CASSYSGLAGGRETQYF; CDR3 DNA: TGTGCCAGCAGTTACTCTGGACTAGCGGGAGGCCGGGAGACCCAGTACTTC
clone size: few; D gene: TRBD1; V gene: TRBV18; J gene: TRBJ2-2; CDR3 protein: CASSPTGDTGELFF; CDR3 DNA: TGTGCCAGCTCACCAACAGGGGACACCGGGGAGCTGTTTTTT
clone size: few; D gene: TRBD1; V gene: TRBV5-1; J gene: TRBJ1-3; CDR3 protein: CASSRDRTSGNTIYF; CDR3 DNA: TGCGCCAGCAGCCGGGACAGGACCTCTGGAAACACCATATATTTT
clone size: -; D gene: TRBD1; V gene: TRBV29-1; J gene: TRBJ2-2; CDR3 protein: CSGRGQGANTGELFF; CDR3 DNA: TGCAGCGGCCGGGGACAGGGCGCGAACACCGGGGAGCTGTTTTTT
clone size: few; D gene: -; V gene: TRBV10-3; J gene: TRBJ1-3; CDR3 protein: CAISGAGNTIYF; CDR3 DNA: TGTGCCATCTCAGGGGCTGGAAACACCATATATTTT
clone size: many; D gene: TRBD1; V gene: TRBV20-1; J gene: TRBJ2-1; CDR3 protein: CSATGTGDSSYNEQFF; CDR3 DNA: TGCAGTGCAACCGGGACAGGGGATAGCTCCTACAATGAGCAGTTCTTC
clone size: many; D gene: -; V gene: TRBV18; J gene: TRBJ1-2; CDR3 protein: CASSPGRSNYGYTF; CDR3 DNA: TGTGCCAGCTCACCGGGACGTTCTAACTATGGCTACACCTTC
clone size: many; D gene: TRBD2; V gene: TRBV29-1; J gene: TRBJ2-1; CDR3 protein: CSVSKTGTRAYNEQFF; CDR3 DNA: TGCAGCGTTTCAAAAACCGGGACTAGAGCTTACAATGAGCAGTTCTTC
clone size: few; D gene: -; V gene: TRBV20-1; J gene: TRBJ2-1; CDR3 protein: CSARGYPFYNEQFF; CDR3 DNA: TGCAGTGCTAGAGGTTACCCCTTCTACAATGAGCAGTTCTTC
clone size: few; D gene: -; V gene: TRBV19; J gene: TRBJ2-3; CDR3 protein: CASSFSDTQYF; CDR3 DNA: TGTGCCAGTAGCTTCTCAGATACGCAGTATTTT
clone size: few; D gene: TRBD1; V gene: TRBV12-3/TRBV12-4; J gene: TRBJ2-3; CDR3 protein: CASSTRRSGTGTGGSTDTQYF; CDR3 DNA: TGTGCCAGCAGCACCCGACGCTCCGGGACAGGGACGGGCGGGAGCACAGATACGCAGTATTTT
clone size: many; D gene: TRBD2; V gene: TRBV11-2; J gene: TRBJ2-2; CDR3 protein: CASSSLRAGVTGELFF; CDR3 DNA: TGTGCCAGCAGCTCCCTTAGAGCGGGAGTCACCGGGGAGCTGTTTTTT
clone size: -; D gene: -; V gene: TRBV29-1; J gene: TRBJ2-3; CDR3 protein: CSVWIRPAEHSSTDTQYF; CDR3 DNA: TGCAGCGTTTGGATAAGGCCAGCCGAGCACTCTAGCACAGATACGCAGTATTTT
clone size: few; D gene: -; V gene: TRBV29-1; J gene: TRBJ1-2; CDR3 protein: CSVLDSSYGYTF; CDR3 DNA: TGCAGCGTCCTAGACAGCTCCTATGGCTACACCTTC
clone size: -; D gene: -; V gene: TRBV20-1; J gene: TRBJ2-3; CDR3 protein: CSASWLASTDTQYF; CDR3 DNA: TGCAGTGCTAGCTGGCTAGCGAGCACAGATACGCAGTATTTT
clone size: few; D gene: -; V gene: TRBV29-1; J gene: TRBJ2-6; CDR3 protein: CSVFDGGRVLTF; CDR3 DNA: TGCAGCGTGTTCGACGGAGGAAGGGTCCTGACTTTC
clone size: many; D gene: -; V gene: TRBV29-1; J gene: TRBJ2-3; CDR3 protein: CSVRVGGGADTQYF; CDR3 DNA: TGCAGCGTCCGAGTTGGCGGGGGCGCAGATACGCAGTATTTT
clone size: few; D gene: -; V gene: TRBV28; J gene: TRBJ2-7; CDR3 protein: CASSHRRYEQYF; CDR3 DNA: TGTGCCAGCAGCCACAGGAGATACGAGCAGTACTTC
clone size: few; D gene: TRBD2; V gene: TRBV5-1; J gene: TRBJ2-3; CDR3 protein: CASLGGGGAPGTDTQYF; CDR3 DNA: TGCGCCAGCCTGGGAGGCGGGGGGGCCCCAGGCACAGATACGCAGTATTTT
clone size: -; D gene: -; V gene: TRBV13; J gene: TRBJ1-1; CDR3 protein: CASSGRRLIRTEAFF; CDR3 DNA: TGTGCCAGCAGCGGCCGCAGGTTGATACGCACTGAAGCTTTCTTT
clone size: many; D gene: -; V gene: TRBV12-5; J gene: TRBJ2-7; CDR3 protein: CASGLVPGVVGQRGYEQYF; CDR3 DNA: TGTGCTAGTGGTTTGGTACCCGGGGTCGTGGGGCAACGGGGGTACGAGCAGTACTTC
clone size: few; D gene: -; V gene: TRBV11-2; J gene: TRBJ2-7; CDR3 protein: CASSLGLANYEQYF; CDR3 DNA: TGTGCCAGCAGCTTAGGTCTAGCCAACTACGAGCAGTACTTC
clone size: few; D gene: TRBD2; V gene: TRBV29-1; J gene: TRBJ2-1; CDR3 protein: CSVSQTSGSKNEQFF; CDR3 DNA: TGCAGCGTTTCCCAGACTAGCGGGAGTAAAAATGAGCAGTTCTTC
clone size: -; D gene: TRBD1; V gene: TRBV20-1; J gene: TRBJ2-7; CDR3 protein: CSARAHRGYSYEQYF; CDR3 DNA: TGCAGTGCTAGAGCCCACAGGGGGTACTCCTACGAGCAGTACTTC
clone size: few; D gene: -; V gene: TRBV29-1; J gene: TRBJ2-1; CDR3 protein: CSVDITSGTQFF; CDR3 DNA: TGCAGCGTTGACATTACATCGGGGACGCAGTTCTTC
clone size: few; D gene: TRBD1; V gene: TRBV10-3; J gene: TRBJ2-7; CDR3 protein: CAISDSPGTGTYEQYF; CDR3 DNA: TGTGCCATCAGTGACAGTCCCGGGACAGGGACCTACGAGCAGTACTTC
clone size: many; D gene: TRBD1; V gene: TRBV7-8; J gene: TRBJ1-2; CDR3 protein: CASSPDRNYGYTF; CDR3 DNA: TGTGCCAGCAGTCCGGACAGGAACTATGGCTACACCTTC
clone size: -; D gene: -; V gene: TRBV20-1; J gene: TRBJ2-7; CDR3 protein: CSVPTRSTNEQYF; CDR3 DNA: TGCAGTGTCCCCACCCGGTCGACCAACGAGCAGTACTTC
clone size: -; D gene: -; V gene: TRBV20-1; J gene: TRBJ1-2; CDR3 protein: CILSPGGYGYTF; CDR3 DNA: TGCATCCTATCCCCGGGGGGCTATGGCTACACCTTC
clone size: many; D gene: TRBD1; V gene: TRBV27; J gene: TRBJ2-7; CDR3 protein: CASSFDRGDEQYF; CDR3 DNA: TGTGCCAGCAGTTTCGACAGGGGCGACGAGCAGTACTTC
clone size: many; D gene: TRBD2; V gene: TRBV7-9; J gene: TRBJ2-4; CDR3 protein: CASSLPGLAGIQYF; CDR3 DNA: TGTGCCAGCAGCTTACCCGGACTAGCCGGCATTCAGTACTTC
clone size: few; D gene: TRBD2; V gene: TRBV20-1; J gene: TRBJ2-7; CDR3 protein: CSAGGRGDETEQYF; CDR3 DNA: TGCAGTGCTGGAGGACGGGGGGACGAAACTGAGCAGTACTTC
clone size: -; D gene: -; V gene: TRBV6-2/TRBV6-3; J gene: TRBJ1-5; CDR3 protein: CASSYYSQPQHF; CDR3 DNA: TGTGCCAGCAGTTACTATAGTCAGCCCCAGCATTTT
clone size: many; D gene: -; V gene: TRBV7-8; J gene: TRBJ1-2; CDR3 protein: CASSDQGIARGYTF; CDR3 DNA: TGTGCCAGCAGCGACCAGGGGATAGCGCGCGGCTACACCTTC
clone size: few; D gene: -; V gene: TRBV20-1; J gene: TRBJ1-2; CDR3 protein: CSASGGGTYGYTF; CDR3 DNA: TGCAGTGCCTCAGGAGGGGGGACCTATGGCTACACCTTC
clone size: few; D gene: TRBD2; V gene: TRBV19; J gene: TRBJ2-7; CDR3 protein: CASSRLAGNSYEQYF; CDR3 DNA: TGTGCCAGTAGTAGACTAGCGGGGAACTCCTACGAGCAGTACTTC
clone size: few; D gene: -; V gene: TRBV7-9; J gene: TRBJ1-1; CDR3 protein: CASSVTGRDGAFF; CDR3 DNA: TGTGCCAGCAGCGTCACAGGGAGAGATGGAGCTTTCTTT
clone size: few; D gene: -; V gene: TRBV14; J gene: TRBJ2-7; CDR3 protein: CASNTNLRYEQYF; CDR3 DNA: TGTGCCAGCAACACAAACCTTCGGTACGAGCAGTACTTC
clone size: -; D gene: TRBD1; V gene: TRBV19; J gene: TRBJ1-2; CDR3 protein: CASSIQQGNHGYTF; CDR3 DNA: TGTGCCAGTAGTATCCAACAGGGGAACCATGGCTACACCTTC
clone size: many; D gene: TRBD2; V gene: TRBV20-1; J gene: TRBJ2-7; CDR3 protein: CSARDFRREDEQYF; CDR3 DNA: TGCAGTGCTAGAGACTTTCGGCGGGAGGACGAGCAGTACTTC
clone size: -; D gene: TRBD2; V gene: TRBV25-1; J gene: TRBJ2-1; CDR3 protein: CASSTTRGLAAANEQFF; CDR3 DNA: TGTGCCAGCAGTACTACCCGGGGACTAGCGGCCGCGAATGAGCAGTTCTTC